A selection of T cell receptor beta chains follows, all from one sample in a study of T-cell memory formation after mild COVID-19. TCRdb re-called the 5' RACE reads through MiXCR, storing one row per CDR3 protein. The sample shows 120,000 to 150,000 distinct CDR3 sequences, 13% to 15% of them seen only once. The sequenced sample was PBMCs or a T cell subset sorted from them (not recorded which). The source is an adult woman who had mild COVID-19 (a few samples of this study predate the infection). Cell type and time point are not known. Each CDR3 is given with its conserved first and last residue. D genes are given only for firm matches. Not every row has a clone size; where given, it reads once, few, many or a size class.

J gene: TRBJ2-1
V gene: TRBV2
D gene: TRBD2
clone size: few
CDR3 protein: CASSPLAGGSYNEQFF

J gene: TRBJ2-7
V gene: TRBV24-1
D gene: .
clone size: .
CDR3 protein: CATSDFGSSYEQYF

J gene: TRBJ2-7
V gene: TRBV7-3
D gene: TRBD1
clone size: many
CDR3 protein: CASSLGGGQGPSYEQYF

J gene: TRBJ1-1
V gene: TRBV7-2
D gene: .
clone size: .
CDR3 protein: CASSLVPYPPSEAFF

J gene: TRBJ2-1
V gene: TRBV10-3
D gene: TRBD2
clone size: .
CDR3 protein: CAIGLGGRAENEQFF

J gene: TRBJ2-7
V gene: TRBV5-1
D gene: .
clone size: .
CDR3 protein: CASSFQGVAYEQYF

J gene: TRBJ2-2
V gene: TRBV5-1
D gene: TRBD2
clone size: few
CDR3 protein: CASSLGDTSEEELFF

J gene: TRBJ2-7
V gene: TRBV6-5
D gene: .
clone size: many
CDR3 protein: CASRQGSNEQYF

J gene: TRBJ1-6
V gene: TRBV4-1
D gene: .
clone size: .
CDR3 protein: CASSRDDPGIRPLHF

J gene: TRBJ2-4
V gene: TRBV6-1
D gene: .
clone size: few
CDR3 protein: CASRTQRNIQYF

J gene: TRBJ2-7
V gene: TRBV23-1
D gene: .
clone size: few
CDR3 protein: CASSRGFRAYEQYF

J gene: TRBJ2-7
V gene: TRBV15
D gene: TRBD2
clone size: few
CDR3 protein: CATSTGGASYEQYF

J gene: TRBJ1-1
V gene: TRBV6-1
D gene: .
clone size: few
CDR3 protein: CASSEGGTLEAFF

J gene: TRBJ2-1
V gene: TRBV12-3/TRBV12-4
D gene: .
clone size: .
CDR3 protein: CASSDGWPYNEQFF

J gene: TRBJ2-7
V gene: TRBV6-2/TRBV6-3
D gene: TRBD2
clone size: .
CDR3 protein: CASSPRLAGDPEQYF

J gene: TRBJ2-1
V gene: TRBV29-1
D gene: TRBD2
clone size: .
CDR3 protein: CSVEGGLAGASNEQFF

J gene: TRBJ1-1
V gene: TRBV20-1
D gene: .
clone size: few
CDR3 protein: CSGRGPDTEAFF

J gene: TRBJ2-7
V gene: TRBV4-1
D gene: TRBD2
clone size: few
CDR3 protein: CASSQVTSGAYEQYF

J gene: TRBJ1-2
V gene: TRBV12-3/TRBV12-4
D gene: TRBD1
clone size: few
CDR3 protein: CASSWTGRVDYGYTF

J gene: TRBJ2-7
V gene: TRBV5-5
D gene: TRBD2
clone size: few
CDR3 protein: CASSLTGGPGEQYF

J gene: TRBJ2-3
V gene: TRBV3-1
D gene: .
clone size: few
CDR3 protein: CASSQDWTFLSPDTQYF

J gene: TRBJ1-2
V gene: TRBV6-5
D gene: .
clone size: .
CDR3 protein: CASSYERDEGYTF

J gene: TRBJ1-1
V gene: TRBV4-1
D gene: .
clone size: .
CDR3 protein: CASSQSGQSFEAFF

J gene: TRBJ2-1
V gene: TRBV7-6
D gene: .
clone size: .
CDR3 protein: CASSLAWGSIRGNEQFF

J gene: TRBJ1-2
V gene: TRBV9
D gene: .
clone size: few
CDR3 protein: CASSGILIPNGYTF

J gene: TRBJ1-1
V gene: TRBV7-9
D gene: .
clone size: .
CDR3 protein: CASSSRTDMNTEAFF

J gene: TRBJ2-7
V gene: TRBV4-3
D gene: .
clone size: once
CDR3 protein: CASSPLGQTGAYEQYF

J gene: TRBJ2-5
V gene: TRBV6-2/TRBV6-3
D gene: .
clone size: .
CDR3 protein: CASSPGGAQTQYF

J gene: TRBJ2-1
V gene: TRBV20-1
D gene: TRBD2
clone size: .
CDR3 protein: CSASSGGAANEQFF

J gene: TRBJ2-7
V gene: TRBV9
D gene: TRBD1
clone size: few
CDR3 protein: CASSVGSRTGEEEQYF

J gene: TRBJ1-1
V gene: TRBV5-5
D gene: .
clone size: few
CDR3 protein: CASSLPLGHTEAFF

J gene: TRBJ2-7
V gene: TRBV12-3/TRBV12-4
D gene: TRBD2
clone size: few
CDR3 protein: CASSAGLAGAEEQYF

J gene: TRBJ2-1
V gene: TRBV5-4
D gene: TRBD2
clone size: few
CDR3 protein: CASSSTSGVPPNEQFF

J gene: TRBJ1-1
V gene: TRBV15
D gene: TRBD1
clone size: .
CDR3 protein: CATSRGTGKNTEAFF

J gene: TRBJ2-7
V gene: TRBV2
D gene: .
clone size: few
CDR3 protein: CASSEFGTLSYEQYF

J gene: TRBJ2-1
V gene: TRBV29-1
D gene: .
clone size: once
CDR3 protein: CSVVKSGLSYNEQFF

J gene: TRBJ2-7
V gene: TRBV7-9
D gene: .
clone size: many
CDR3 protein: CASSRGDEQYF

J gene: TRBJ1-2
V gene: TRBV6-5
D gene: TRBD1
clone size: .
CDR3 protein: CASSYQLTGTAAYGYTF

J gene: TRBJ2-7
V gene: TRBV7-8
D gene: .
clone size: .
CDR3 protein: CASSLVGRGYEQYF

J gene: TRBJ2-5
V gene: TRBV24-1
D gene: .
clone size: .
CDR3 protein: CATSEVRDVVGETQYF

J gene: TRBJ2-7
V gene: TRBV6-6
D gene: .
clone size: few
CDR3 protein: CASSYSNVDPSYEQYF

J gene: TRBJ1-5
V gene: TRBV15
D gene: TRBD1
clone size: few
CDR3 protein: CATSKRTGGNQPQHF

J gene: TRBJ1-2
V gene: TRBV24-1
D gene: TRBD1
clone size: .
CDR3 protein: CATSAPGQNYGYTF

J gene: TRBJ2-7
V gene: TRBV27
D gene: TRBD1
clone size: .
CDR3 protein: CASSPNLGQVGRDEQYF

J gene: TRBJ2-1
V gene: TRBV7-9
D gene: TRBD2
clone size: many
CDR3 protein: CASSSSGGSYNEQFF

J gene: TRBJ2-3
V gene: TRBV20-1
D gene: TRBD2
clone size: few
CDR3 protein: CSAPPGTSGGDRTDTQYF

J gene: TRBJ2-3
V gene: TRBV12-3/TRBV12-4
D gene: .
clone size: many
CDR3 protein: CASSSPPDTQYF

J gene: TRBJ2-2
V gene: TRBV29-1
D gene: TRBD1
clone size: few
CDR3 protein: CSVEGQDSNTGELFF

J gene: TRBJ2-3
V gene: TRBV4-2
D gene: .
clone size: .
CDR3 protein: CASSQDREGGGIADTQYF

J gene: TRBJ2-7
V gene: TRBV7-9
D gene: TRBD1
clone size: .
CDR3 protein: CASSSTGGFLDEQYF

J gene: TRBJ2-7
V gene: TRBV29-1
D gene: TRBD2
clone size: .
CDR3 protein: CSVESWGGEQYF

J gene: TRBJ2-7
V gene: TRBV4-3
D gene: .
clone size: .
CDR3 protein: CAGWDCRGSYEQYF

J gene: TRBJ2-2
V gene: TRBV7-9
D gene: .
clone size: few
CDR3 protein: CASSLSPGGENTGELFF

J gene: TRBJ2-7
V gene: TRBV7-6
D gene: .
clone size: few
CDR3 protein: CASSSRGQPYEQYF

J gene: TRBJ2-3
V gene: TRBV12-3/TRBV12-4
D gene: .
clone size: .
CDR3 protein: CASSSPEDTQYF

J gene: TRBJ2-7
V gene: TRBV20-1
D gene: .
clone size: .
CDR3 protein: CSARDTRLPLYEQYF

J gene: TRBJ2-5
V gene: TRBV12-3/TRBV12-4
D gene: .
clone size: many
CDR3 protein: CASSLATGDGPPRETQYF

J gene: TRBJ2-7
V gene: TRBV4-2
D gene: .
clone size: few
CDR3 protein: CASSQDRGRAYEQYF

J gene: TRBJ2-5
V gene: TRBV15
D gene: TRBD2
clone size: few
CDR3 protein: CATSRDSGGYQETQYF

J gene: TRBJ2-7
V gene: TRBV4-3
D gene: .
clone size: few
CDR3 protein: CASSQDREYSYEQYF